This TCR beta chain was sequenced in a study of early T cells in non-severe SARS-CoV-2 infection. In TCRdb, the 5' RACE reads were re-called with MiXCR into one record per CDR3 protein. The sample consists of 50,000 to 65,000 distinct CDR3 sequences, about 7.7% of them appearing once. This TCR came from an adult who was a healthcare worker with PCR-confirmed SARS-CoV-2 infection or an uninfected control (not recorded which). Sequenced here: whole blood, sampled at baseline.

In nucleotides, the CDR3 is TGCAGTGCCCCTCAAGCCTTCCTTTCCCAGTACTTC. It is translated as CSAPQAFLSQYF. The V and J genes are TRBV20-1 and TRBJ2-5; D ambiguous. This CDR3 comprises 12 residues. From germline, CDR1 is DFQATT and CDR2 SNEGSKA (reference sequence). V was cut by 6 bases and J by 9 bases, with 17 bases left in between.